Shown below are 13 T cell receptor beta chains from a single sample sequenced in a study of blood T cell repertoires in COVID-19. Some clones are missing from TCRdb's copy, which holds only in-frame ones; the method was immunoSEQ multiplex PCR. The table records about 150,000 clones, more than 75% of them present only once. What was sequenced was peripheral blood. These receptors all come from a man in his forties or fifties who had recovered from COVID-19.

The CDR3 region is CATSRAGGNQPQHF. As DNA, the CDR3 is TGTGCCACCAGCAGAGCAGGGGGCAATCAGCCCCAGCATTTT. The V and J genes are TRBV15 and TRBJ1-5, with a possible D match to TRBD1 (6 bases). The V gene's germline CDR1 is LNHNV and CDR2 YYDKDF (reference sequence). V dropped 1 base and J dropped 2 bases, with 6 bases sitting between them. The CDR3 is 14 residues long.

J is TRBJ2-1 and V is TRBV28; D remains unclear. Germline V gene sequence: CDR1 MDHEN, CDR2 SYDVKM. CDR3 size: 12 residues. V lost 5 bases to trimming and J lost 6 bases, with 8 bases between them. For the CDR3, the DNA is TGTGCCAGCAGTCCCAGTGTCAATGAGCAGTTCTTC. It specifies CASSPSVNEQFF.

This clone occurred a few times. Written as DNA, the CDR3 is TGTGCCAGCAGATCCGGACAGGCTAGCTCTGGAAACACCATATATTTT. As protein: CASRSGQASSGNTIYF. V usage is TRBV2 and J usage is TRBJ1-3, with 7 bases lining up with TRBD1. After removal of 6 bases from V and 0 bases from J, the junction contained 8 bases not matched to a gene. The CDR3 consists of 16 residues. From germline, CDR1 is SNHLY and CDR2 FYNNEI.

The V and J genes are TRBV5-1 and TRBJ2-3, with 9 nucleotides matching TRBD1. V lost 5 bases and J lost 4; bases outside the gene matches: 8. CDR1 and CDR2 (germline): SGHRS, YFSETQ. The CDR3 runs to 15 residues. In DNA, the CDR3 is TGCGCCAGCAGGACCGGGACAGGGCCCCCAGATACGCAGTATTTT. Translated, it gives CASRTGTGPPDTQYF.

The chain joins TRBV6-2 or TRBV6-3 to TRBJ2-7; D unresolved. Per the germline V gene, CDR1 is MNHEY and CDR2 is SVGEGT. CDR3 length: 14 residues. Trimming left V 2 bases short and J 7 bases short, with 15 bases between. CDR3 in amino acids: CASSYPRSHREQYF. Written as DNA, the CDR3 is TGTGCCAGCAGTTACCCAAGAAGTCATCGGGAGCAGTACTTC.

The CDR3 DNA sequence: TGTGCCAGCAGCCCAGGAACAACTAATGAAAAACTGTTTTTT. Protein product: CASSPGTTNEKLFF. This sequence joins TRBV11-2 and TRBJ1-4; D ambiguous. Trimming shortened V by 5 bases and J by 0 bases, and 7 bases separated the two germline ends. CDR1 SGHAT and CDR2 FQNNGV come from the germline V gene. The CDR3 is made up of 14 amino acids.

Comment on this clone: An end of the junction differs from the germline gene, which may be a read error. V and J are TRBV19 and TRBJ2-1, with D perhaps TRBD1 (6 bases). The CDR3 consists of 15 residues. Germline V gene data show CDR1 as LNHDA and CDR2 as SQIVND (reference sequence). As DNA, the CDR3 is TGTGCCAGTAGTTTAGACAGGTCCCCGCCATGGGAGCAGTTCTTC. The encoded protein is CASSLDRSPPWEQFF.

This chain links TRBV19 with TRBJ1-2; D gene ambiguous. This CDR3 is 14 amino acids long. CDR1 is LNHDA, CDR2 SQIVND, per germline (reference sequence). Trimming pared 4 bases from V and 2 bases from J, leaving 11 bases between. Here the CDR3 reads CASSTGSENYGYTF. The CDR3 region has the DNA TGTGCCAGTAGTACGGGGTCTGAGAACTATGGCTACACCTTC.

This clone was detected only a few times. The chain employs TRBV7-6 and TRBJ2-7; D unresolved. CDR1 and CDR2 (germline): SGHVS, FNYEAQ. The ends were cut back, 0 bases at V and 3 bases at J, with 12 bases in the middle. This CDR3 is 15 amino acids long. The CDR3 reads CASSLAPGPDYEQYF. In DNA form, the CDR3 reads TGTGCCAGCAGCTTAGCGCCAGGTCCAGACTACGAGCAGTACTTC.

The chain employs TRBV5-4 and TRBJ1-1, with 8 bases fitting TRBD1. This CDR3 contains 17 residues. Trimming cost V 5 bases and J 6 bases; bases outside gene matches: 18. The germline V gene has CDR1 SGHNT and CDR2 YYREEE (reference sequence). The CDR3 spells CASSSGQGPSYVAEAFF. The CDR3 region has the DNA TGTGCCAGCAGTTCCGGACAGGGCCCATCTTACGTCGCTGAAGCTTTCTTT.

In its sample, this clone was seen once. The CDR3 sequence is CASRPGGDNSPLHF. The CDR3 nucleotides are TGTGCCAGCAGGCCGGGAGGGGATAATTCACCCCTCCACTTT. The gene calls are TRBV27 and TRBJ1-6, with D possibly matching TRBD1 (5 bases). This CDR3 is built from 14 residues. Deletions cut 6 bases from V and 5 bases from J, with 11 bases between. Germline values: CDR1 MNHEY, CDR2 SMNVEV (reference sequence).

The chain employs TRBV11-2 and TRBJ2-5; 9 bases line up with TRBD2. V lost 1 base and J lost 1; bases outside the gene matches: 13. CDR3 length: 19 residues. CDR1 is SGHAT and CDR2 is FQNNGV in the germline V gene. CDR3 region: CASSLAVGTSTVSQETQYF. As DNA, the CDR3 is TGTGCCAGCAGCTTAGCAGTAGGGACTAGCACAGTCAGCCAAGAGACCCAGTACTTC.

The V gene is TRBV4-2, the J gene TRBJ2-3; a weak D match, TRBD2 (6 bases). Trimming removed 4 bases from V and 3 bases from J, with 17 bases in between. Germline V CDR1 and CDR2: LGHNA, YNFKEQ. The CDR3 runs 16 residues. The CDR3 bases are TGTGCCAGCAGCCTTGCCACTAGCCGTTCAACAGATACGCAGTATTTT. As protein: CASSLATSRSTDTQYF.